Given below is one T cell receptor beta chain in context. This specimen belongs to a study of blood T cell repertoires in COVID-19. TCRdb's copy holds only in-frame clones and misses some; the assay was immunoSEQ multiplex PCR. The table has about 260,000 clones, roughly 86% seen once. This CDR3 has 13 amino acids. From germline, CDR1 is MNHNS and CDR2 SASEGT. V lost 1 base to trimming and J lost 2 bases, with 5 bases between them. The receptor comes from a woman in her sixties or seventies with COVID-19, enrolled during active disease. Sequencing was performed on peripheral blood. The rearrangement links TRBV6-1 to TRBJ1-2, with D unresolved. The CDR3 region is CASSEDKNYGYTF. DNA of the CDR3: TGTGCCAGCAGTGAAGACAAGAACTATGGCTACACCTTC.